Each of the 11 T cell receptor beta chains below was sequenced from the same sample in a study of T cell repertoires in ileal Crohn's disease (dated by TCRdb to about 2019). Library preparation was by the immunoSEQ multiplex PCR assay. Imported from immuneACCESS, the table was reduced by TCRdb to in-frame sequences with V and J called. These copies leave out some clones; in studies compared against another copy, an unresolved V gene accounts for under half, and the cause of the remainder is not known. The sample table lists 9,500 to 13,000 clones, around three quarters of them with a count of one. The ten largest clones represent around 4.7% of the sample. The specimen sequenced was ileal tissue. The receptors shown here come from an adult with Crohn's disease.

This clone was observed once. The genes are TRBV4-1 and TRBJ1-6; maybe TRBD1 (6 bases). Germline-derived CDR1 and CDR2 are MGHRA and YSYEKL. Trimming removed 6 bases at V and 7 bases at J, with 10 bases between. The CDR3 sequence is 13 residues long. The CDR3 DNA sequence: TGCGCCAGCAGTACAGGGTTAAATTCACCCCTCCACTTT. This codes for CASSTGLNSPLHF.

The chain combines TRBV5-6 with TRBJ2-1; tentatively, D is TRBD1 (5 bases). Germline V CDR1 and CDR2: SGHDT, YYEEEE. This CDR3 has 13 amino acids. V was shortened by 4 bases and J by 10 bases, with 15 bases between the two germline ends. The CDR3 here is CASSPLTASEQFF. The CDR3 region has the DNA TGTGCCAGCAGCCCCCTGACAGCATCGGAGCAGTTCTTC.

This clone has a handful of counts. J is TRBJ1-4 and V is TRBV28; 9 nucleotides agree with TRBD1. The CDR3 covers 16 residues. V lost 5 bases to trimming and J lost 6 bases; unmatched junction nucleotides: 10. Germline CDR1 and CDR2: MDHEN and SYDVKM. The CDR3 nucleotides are TGTGCCAGCAGTCCCTCTTTGACAGGGGGGTATGAAAAACTGTTTTTT. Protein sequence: CASSPSLTGGYEKLFF.

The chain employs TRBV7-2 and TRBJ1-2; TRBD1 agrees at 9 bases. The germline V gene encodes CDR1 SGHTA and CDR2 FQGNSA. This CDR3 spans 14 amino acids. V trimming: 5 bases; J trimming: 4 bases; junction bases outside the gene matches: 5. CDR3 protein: CASSADRGLYGYTF. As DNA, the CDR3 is TGTGCCAGCAGCGCGGACAGGGGACTCTATGGCTACACCTTC.

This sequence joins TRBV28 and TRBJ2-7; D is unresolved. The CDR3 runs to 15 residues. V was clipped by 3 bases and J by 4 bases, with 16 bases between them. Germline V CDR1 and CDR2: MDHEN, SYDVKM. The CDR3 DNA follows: TGTGCCAGCAGTTTGTCGCTCACATCGAAATACGAGCAGTACTTC. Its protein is CASSLSLTSKYEQYF.

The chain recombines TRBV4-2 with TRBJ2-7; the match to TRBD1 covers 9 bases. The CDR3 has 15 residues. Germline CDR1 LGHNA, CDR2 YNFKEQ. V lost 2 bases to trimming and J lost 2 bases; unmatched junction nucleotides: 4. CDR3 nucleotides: TGTGCCAGCAGCCAATACCGGGACAGGGCCTACGAGCAGTACTTC. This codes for CASSQYRDRAYEQYF.

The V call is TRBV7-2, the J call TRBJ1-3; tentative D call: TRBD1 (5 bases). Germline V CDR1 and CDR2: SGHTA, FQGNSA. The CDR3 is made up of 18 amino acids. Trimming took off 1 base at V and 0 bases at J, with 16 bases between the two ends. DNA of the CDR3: TGTGCCAGCAGCTTAGAACTTCTGGGACTGGCCTCTGGAAACACCATATATTTT. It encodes CASSLELLGLASGNTIYF.

The CDR3 is CASSLGQNTEAFF. The CDR3 nucleotides read TGTGCCAGCAGCCTTGGACAGAACACTGAAGCTTTCTTT. The chain links TRBV27 to TRBJ1-1, with D maybe TRBD1 (5 bases). V dropped 6 bases and J dropped 1 base, with 9 bases sitting between them. This CDR3 is 13 amino acids long. The germline gives CDR1 MNHEY, CDR2 SMNVEV (reference sequence).

CDR3 loop: CASSLGPQRATNEKLFF. The CDR3 DNA sequence: TGCGCCAGCAGCTTGGGACCCCAGCGTGCAACTAATGAAAAACTGTTTTTT. The rearrangement joins TRBV5-1 to TRBJ1-4; D not certain. Per the germline V gene, CDR1 is SGHRS and CDR2 is YFSETQ. V dropped 0 bases and J dropped 0 bases, with 12 bases sitting between them. The CDR3 totals 17 residues.

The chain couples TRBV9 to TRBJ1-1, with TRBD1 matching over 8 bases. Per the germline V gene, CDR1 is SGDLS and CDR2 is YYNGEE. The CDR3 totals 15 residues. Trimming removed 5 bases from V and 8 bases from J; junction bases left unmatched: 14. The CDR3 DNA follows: TGTGCCAGCAGTACCTCAGGGGGCGGAGGAATGGAAGCTTTCTTT. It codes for CASSTSGGGGMEAFF.

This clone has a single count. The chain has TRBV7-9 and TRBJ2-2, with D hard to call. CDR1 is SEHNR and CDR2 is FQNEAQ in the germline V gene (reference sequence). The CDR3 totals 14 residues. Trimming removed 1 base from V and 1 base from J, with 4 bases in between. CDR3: CASSLEQNTGELFF. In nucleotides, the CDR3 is TGTGCCAGCAGCTTAGAACAGAACACCGGGGAGCTGTTTTTT.